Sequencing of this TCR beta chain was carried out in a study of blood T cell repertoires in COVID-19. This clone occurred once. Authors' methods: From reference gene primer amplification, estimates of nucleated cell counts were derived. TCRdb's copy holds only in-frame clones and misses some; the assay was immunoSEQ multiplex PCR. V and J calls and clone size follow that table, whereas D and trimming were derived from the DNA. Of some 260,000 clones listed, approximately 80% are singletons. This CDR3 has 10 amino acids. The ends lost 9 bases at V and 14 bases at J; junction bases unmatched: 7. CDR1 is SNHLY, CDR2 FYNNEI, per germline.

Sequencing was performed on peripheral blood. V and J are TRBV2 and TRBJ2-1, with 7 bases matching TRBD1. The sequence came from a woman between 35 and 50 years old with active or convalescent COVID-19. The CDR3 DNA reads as TGTGCCAGTCGACAGGGTTGGGAGTTCTTC. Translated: CASRQGWEFF.